These T cell receptor beta chains were read from a single sample in a study of shared clonotypes between healthy human individuals. TCRdb's table, derived via immunoSEQ multiplex PCR, lists solely in-frame clones and lacks some. The top ten hold about 0.13% of the sample, which has roughly 2.5 million clones, around nine tenths seen once. Material: naive CD4+ T cells sorted from blood. The receptors were gathered from a man aged 18-30 years in good health. Both conserved end residues are part of each CDR3. A D gene is named only where the DNA matches it firmly. Where a row states a size, it is once, few, many or the class of an expanded clone; other rows omit it.

clone_size: few
j_call: TRBJ1-5
v_call: TRBV2
d_call: -
cdr3_aa: CASSDIRDQPQHF
cdr3_nt: TGTGCCAGCAGTGACATTAGGGATCAGCCCCAGCATTTT

clone_size: -
j_call: TRBJ2-1
v_call: TRBV7-2
d_call: -
cdr3_aa: CASSLAGPSYNEQFF
cdr3_nt: TGTGCCAGCAGCTTAGCAGGGCCCTCCTACAATGAGCAGTTCTTC

clone_size: -
j_call: TRBJ2-7
v_call: TRBV6-5
d_call: TRBD1
cdr3_aa: CASSFGITGGMYEQYF
cdr3_nt: TGTGCCAGCAGTTTCGGGATAACAGGGGGAATGTACGAGCAGTACTTC

clone_size: -
j_call: TRBJ2-2
v_call: TRBV7-3
d_call: -
cdr3_aa: CASSLYGSRNTGELFF
cdr3_nt: TGTGCCAGCAGCTTATATGGGTCTAGGAACACCGGGGAGCTGTTTTTT

clone_size: -
j_call: TRBJ2-3
v_call: TRBV5-1
d_call: TRBD2
cdr3_aa: CASSLILAGSTDTQYF
cdr3_nt: TGCGCCAGCAGCTTGATTTTAGCGGGGTCCACAGATACGCAGTATTTT

clone_size: once
j_call: TRBJ2-7
v_call: TRBV2
d_call: -
cdr3_aa: CASQVSYEQYF
cdr3_nt: TGTGCCAGCCAAGTATCGTACGAGCAGTACTTC

clone_size: -
j_call: TRBJ2-7
v_call: TRBV27
d_call: TRBD2
cdr3_aa: CASSVTSGRIYEQYF
cdr3_nt: TGTGCCAGCAGTGTGACTAGCGGGAGGATCTACGAGCAGTACTTC

clone_size: -
j_call: TRBJ2-7
v_call: TRBV10-1
d_call: -
cdr3_aa: CASSEGLGLGSYEQYF
cdr3_nt: TGCGCCAGCAGTGAGGGTTTGGGACTCGGCTCCTACGAGCAGTACTTC

clone_size: -
j_call: TRBJ1-1
v_call: TRBV5-1
d_call: -
cdr3_aa: CASSFDPGTEAFF
cdr3_nt: TGCGCCAGCAGCTTCGACCCGGGGACTGAAGCTTTCTTT

clone_size: -
j_call: TRBJ2-1
v_call: TRBV28
d_call: -
cdr3_aa: CASSFGLPPYNEQFF
cdr3_nt: TGTGCCAGCAGTTTTGGTCTTCCCCCCTACAATGAGCAGTTCTTC

clone_size: -
j_call: TRBJ2-5
v_call: TRBV30
d_call: -
cdr3_aa: CAWSRTANQETQYF
cdr3_nt: TGTGCCTGGAGCAGGACGGCCAATCAAGAGACCCAGTACTTC

clone_size: -
j_call: TRBJ2-7
v_call: TRBV4-3
d_call: TRBD1
cdr3_aa: CASSQDGGTGAYEQYF
cdr3_nt: TGCGCCAGCAGCCAAGATGGCGGGACAGGGGCCTACGAGCAGTACTTC

clone_size: -
j_call: TRBJ2-1
v_call: TRBV6-6
d_call: TRBD2
cdr3_aa: CASSLTSGPYNEQFF
cdr3_nt: TGTGCCAGCAGTTTAACTAGCGGGCCCTACAATGAGCAGTTCTTC

clone_size: -
j_call: TRBJ2-3
v_call: TRBV11-2
d_call: TRBD2
cdr3_aa: CASSDGTSGTDTQYF
cdr3_nt: TGTGCCAGCAGCGACGGGACTAGCGGCACAGATACGCAGTATTTT

clone_size: -
j_call: TRBJ1-2
v_call: TRBV28
d_call: TRBD1
cdr3_aa: CASSLGQGDGYTF
cdr3_nt: TGTGCCAGCAGTTTGGGACAGGGGGATGGCTACACCTTC

clone_size: -
j_call: TRBJ2-7
v_call: TRBV5-1
d_call: TRBD1
cdr3_aa: CASSPDRGVSYEQYF
cdr3_nt: TGCGCCAGCTCACCTGACAGGGGGGTTTCCTACGAGCAGTACTTC

clone_size: -
j_call: TRBJ1-1
v_call: TRBV28
d_call: -
cdr3_aa: CASSSPYGGAGTGKAFF
cdr3_nt: TGTGCCAGCAGCTCCCCTTACGGCGGGGCGGGAACGGGGAAAGCTTTCTTT

clone_size: -
j_call: TRBJ1-1
v_call: TRBV27
d_call: TRBD1
cdr3_aa: CASSLRGQNTEAFF
cdr3_nt: TGTGCCAGCAGTTTAAGGGGGCAAAACACTGAAGCTTTCTTT

clone_size: -
j_call: TRBJ2-3
v_call: TRBV11-2
d_call: -
cdr3_aa: CASSLDPGTDTQYF
cdr3_nt: TGTGCCAGCAGCTTGGACCCGGGGACAGATACGCAGTATTTT

clone_size: once
j_call: TRBJ2-7
v_call: TRBV7-9
d_call: TRBD2
cdr3_aa: CASSLTLAGGRNEQYF
cdr3_nt: TGTGCCAGCAGCTTAACACTAGCGGGAGGGAGAAACGAGCAGTACTTC

clone_size: -
j_call: TRBJ1-4
v_call: TRBV6-1
d_call: -
cdr3_aa: CASSEYPGRQKLFF
cdr3_nt: TGTGCCAGCAGTGAATACCCCGGAAGGCAAAAACTGTTTTTT

clone_size: -
j_call: TRBJ2-3
v_call: TRBV2
d_call: -
cdr3_aa: CASSEGRRTDTQYF
cdr3_nt: TGTGCCAGCAGTGAAGGGCGGAGAACAGATACGCAGTATTTT

clone_size: -
j_call: TRBJ1-1
v_call: TRBV4-1
d_call: -
cdr3_aa: CASTPEGVNTEAFF
cdr3_nt: TGCGCCAGCACACCGGAGGGGGTGAACACTGAAGCTTTCTTT

clone_size: -
j_call: TRBJ2-3
v_call: TRBV6-5
d_call: TRBD2
cdr3_aa: CASTRLAGGSDTQYF
cdr3_nt: TGTGCCAGCACCCGCTTAGCGGGAGGCTCAGATACGCAGTATTTT

clone_size: -
j_call: TRBJ2-5
v_call: TRBV4-1
d_call: TRBD2
cdr3_aa: CASSQAGGGPLWQYF
cdr3_nt: TGCGCCAGCAGCCAAGCTGGCGGGGGGCCGTTGTGGCAGTACTTC

clone_size: -
j_call: TRBJ1-2
v_call: TRBV5-1
d_call: -
cdr3_aa: CASSPRDPRSYTF
cdr3_nt: TGCGCCAGCAGCCCCCGGGACCCAAGGAGCTACACCTTC

clone_size: -
j_call: TRBJ2-4
v_call: TRBV7-2
d_call: TRBD2
cdr3_aa: CASSLGASGSQDIQYF
cdr3_nt: TGTGCCAGCAGCTTAGGGGCTAGCGGGAGTCAGGACATTCAGTACTTC

clone_size: -
j_call: TRBJ1-2
v_call: TRBV5-4
d_call: -
cdr3_aa: CASSPTGKGMGGYTF
cdr3_nt: TGTGCCAGCAGCCCGACTGGTAAGGGGATGGGCGGCTACACCTTC

clone_size: -
j_call: TRBJ1-1
v_call: TRBV9
d_call: TRBD1
cdr3_aa: CASSGTQGGTEAFF
cdr3_nt: TGTGCCAGCAGCGGAACCCAGGGGGGCACTGAAGCTTTCTTT